These T cell receptor beta chains were read from a single sample in a study of graft-versus-host responses after intestinal transplantation. Assay used: immunoSEQ multiplex PCR; TCRdb lists only in-frame clones, some missing. The table shows 65,000 to 85,000 clones, with over 75% occurring only once. What these receptors recognize is not known. Here the sequenced sample was unstimulated CD8+ T cells sorted from spleen or lymph node cells, taken before transplant. The receptors originated from a human donor who was the organ donor for an intestinal transplant. The CDR3 runs from the conserved cysteine through the conserved F or W. D genes are given only for firm matches.

CDR3 length: 14
D gene: .
J gene: TRBJ1-2
V gene: TRBV9
CDR3 protein: CASSVDLYNYGYTF

CDR3 length: 13
D gene: .
J gene: TRBJ2-3
V gene: TRBV12-5
CDR3 protein: CASGWDSTDTQYF

CDR3 length: 15
D gene: .
J gene: TRBJ1-1
V gene: TRBV15
CDR3 protein: CATSREVGEGTEAFF

CDR3 length: 18
D gene: TRBD1
J gene: TRBJ1-2
V gene: TRBV9
CDR3 protein: CASSVERGPETFNYGYTF

CDR3 length: 17
D gene: .
J gene: TRBJ2-3
V gene: TRBV6-1
CDR3 protein: CASSEALRGSHDDTQYF

CDR3 length: 15
D gene: TRBD1
J gene: TRBJ2-3
V gene: TRBV6-1
CDR3 protein: CASSEGQGAADTQYF

CDR3 length: 14
D gene: .
J gene: TRBJ2-7
V gene: TRBV2
CDR3 protein: CATRTTASSYEQYF

CDR3 length: 13
D gene: .
J gene: TRBJ1-2
V gene: TRBV6-5
CDR3 protein: CASSYSTGWGYTF

CDR3 length: 13
D gene: .
J gene: TRBJ2-7
V gene: TRBV25-1
CDR3 protein: CASSEWGQGEQYF

CDR3 length: 14
D gene: .
J gene: TRBJ1-1
V gene: TRBV7-9
CDR3 protein: CASTLGGGRTEAFF